One and the same sample provided the 22 T cell receptor beta chains below, sequenced in a study of blood T cells in healthy people across ages. Combining a sample-barcoded 5' primer with a J-beta primer mix, a second PCR ran for roughly 7 to 11 cycles. TCRdb re-derived calls from the 5' RACE reads in MiXCR, one entry per CDR3 protein. In the table there are 650,000 to 700,000 distinct CDR3 sequences, less than 40% of which are singletons. The sequencing sample was made of blood. These receptors originate from a woman aged 80 or over in good health.

This clonotype was detected once. The chain has TRBV7-9 and TRBJ2-7, with TRBD1 matching 8 bases. The CDR3 sequence is 16 residues long. The germline V gene encodes CDR1 SEHNR and CDR2 FQNEAQ (reference sequence). Trimming cost V 5 bases and J 4 bases; bases outside gene matches: 13. The CDR3 DNA is TGTGCCAGCAGCACCGGAGGGGACAGGTCGTTGTACGAGCAGTACTTC. It codes for CASSTGGDRSLYEQYF.

The rearrangement links TRBV5-1 to TRBJ2-3; D is undetermined. Deletions cut 1 base from V and 0 bases from J, with 9 bases between. The CDR3 consists of 15 residues. Germline V gene sequence: CDR1 SGHRS, CDR2 YFSETQ. In DNA, the CDR3 is TGCGCCAGCAGCTTGATGTTCCAAAGCACAGATACGCAGTATTTT. Protein sequence: CASSLMFQSTDTQYF.

The chain recombines TRBV11-2 with TRBJ2-1; D gene unclear. The CDR3 has 11 residues. Between the trimmed V and J ends, which lost 3 bases and 13 bases, there was a span of 10 bases. Germline CDR1 SGHAT, CDR2 FQNNGV. Here the CDR3 reads CASSFGETQFF. The CDR3 DNA sequence: TGTGCCAGCAGCTTCGGAGAGACCCAGTTCTTC.

The table lists this clonotype with many counts. This chain connects TRBV19 to TRBJ2-1; 10 bases map to TRBD2. Looked up from germline, CDR1 is LNHDA and CDR2 is SQIVND (reference sequence). The CDR3 runs to 13 residues. The J segment lost 4 bases and the V segment lost 9 bases, leaving 3 bases of the junction unmatched. The DNA for the CDR3 is TGTGCCAGCCAAGCGGGGGGGTACAATGAGCAGTTCTTC. Amino acids: CASQAGGYNEQFF.

The table lists this clonotype with many counts. The chain combines TRBV4-2 with TRBJ2-1; TRBD2 agrees at 8 bases. This CDR3 contains 15 residues. V was pared by 1 base and J by 9 bases, with 8 bases of the junction left unmatched. From germline, CDR1 is LGHNA and CDR2 YNFKEQ. The CDR3 bases are TGTGCCAGCAGCCAAGGGGCGGGGGGCCGAGGTGAGCAGTTCTTC. It is translated as CASSQGAGGRGEQFF.

CDR3: CATISGSLGHEQFF. The DNA of the CDR3 is TGTGCCACCATAAGCGGGAGCTTAGGCCATGAGCAGTTCTTC. The chain uses TRBV6-6 and TRBJ2-1, with 8 bases aligning to TRBD2. Germline CDR1 is MNHNY and CDR2 is SVGAGI (reference sequence). The CDR3 is 14 amino acids. V was clipped by 10 bases and J by 8 bases; unmatched bases: 13.

Worth noting for this clonotype: It is likely a read error, because the conserved phenylalanine at the end of the CDR3 is missing. The chain links TRBV20-1 to TRBJ2-7, with D perhaps TRBD2 (5 bases). With 5 bases removed from V and 3 bases from J, the gap between germline ends came to 14 bases. CDR3 length: 13 residues. Germline-derived CDR1 and CDR2 are DFQATT and SNEGSKA (reference sequence). The CDR3 region has the DNA TGCAGTGCTCGTTCCCCCGGGGTCTACGAGCAGTACTTA. This codes for CSARSPGVYEQYL.

The rearrangement links TRBV6-2 or TRBV6-3 to TRBJ2-4, with 13 nucleotides matching TRBD2. The closer fit of TRBJ2-7 to the DNA end suggests the J call may be wrong. CDR3 length: 15 residues. The germline V gene has CDR1 MNHEY and CDR2 SVGEGT. CDR3 nucleotide sequence: TGTGCCAGCAGAACAGGGACTAGCGGGATCTACGAGCAGTACTTC. Translating gives CASRTGTSGIYEQYF.

This clonotype was counted a few times. A much larger clone sits a single nucleotide away, making a read error possible. This chain joins TRBV7-8 and TRBJ2-5, with TRBD1 identical over 7 bases. Per the germline V gene, CDR1 is SGHVS and CDR2 is FQNEAQ. CDR3 length equals 16 residues. CDR3 nucleotides: TGTGCCTGCAGCTCAACAGGGGCCCTGGGCCAAGAGACCCAGTACTTC. Protein sequence: CACSSTGALGQETQYF.

In its sample, this clonotype was seen many times. A much larger clone lies one base from this, so it may be a read error. The V gene is TRBV12-3 or TRBV12-4, the J gene TRBJ2-1, with a tentative D call TRBD2 (6 bases). Trimming removed 2 bases at V and 4 bases at J, with 12 bases between. The CDR3 is 15 residues long. CDR3 DNA sequence: TGTGCCAGCAGTTTAAGGGCGGGGATATACAATGAGCAGTTCTTC. This translates into CASSLRAGIYNEQFF.

This chain uses TRBV27 with TRBJ2-2, with TRBD2 matching 8 bases. Unmatched junction bases numbered 13, after V lost 7 bases and J lost 3 bases. This CDR3 has 17 residues. The V gene's germline CDR1 is MNHEY and CDR2 SMNVEV (reference sequence). CDR3 residues: CASTLTIGGGYTGELFF. In DNA, the CDR3 is TGTGCCAGCACCCTGACCATCGGCGGGGGGTACACCGGGGAGCTGTTTTTT.

This clonotype was picked up a small number of times. The chain links TRBV29-1 to TRBJ1-4; D is possibly TRBD1 (5 bases). The CDR3 has 12 residues. Trimming cost V 3 bases and J 8 bases, with 10 bases left between them. Germline CDR1 SQVTM, CDR2 ANQGSEA. CDR3 DNA: TGCAGCGTTGAGGTGAGGGGCGAAAAACTGTTTTTT. Translating gives CSVEVRGEKLFF.

This clonotype was seen at least ten times. The chain joins TRBV7-3 to TRBJ2-7; 7 bases are shared with TRBD1. The germline CDR1 and CDR2 sequences are SGHTA and FQGTGA. After removal of 5 bases from V and 0 bases from J, the junction contained 10 bases not matched to a gene. CDR3 length: 16 residues. The CDR3 is CASSPEGTVSSYEQYF. The CDR3 nucleotides read TGTGCCAGCAGCCCAGAGGGGACAGTTAGCTCCTACGAGCAGTACTTC. Full variable domain (rest looked up from reference TRBV7-3 and TRBJ2-7): GAGVSQTPSNKVTEKGKYVELRCDPISGHTALYWYRQSLGQGPEFLIYFQGTGAADDSGLPNDRFFAVRPEGSVSTLKIQRTERGDSAVYLCASSPEGTVSSYEQYFGPGTRLTVT.

A few counts support this clonotype. A much larger clone lies a single base off, so this may be a read error. V gene TRBV25-1 combines with J gene TRBJ2-7; TRBD1 matches 7 bases. With 5 bases clipped from V and 5 bases from J, the junction kept 12 bases outside the gene matches. Germline V CDR1 and CDR2: MGHDK, SYGVNS. This CDR3 region has 15 residues. CDR3 coding DNA: TGTGCCAGCAGTACACCCAGGGGGTCCTGGAACGAGCAGTACTTC. It specifies CASSTPRGSWNEQYF.

Many counts were recorded for this clonotype. The chain carries TRBV5-6 and TRBJ2-5; D remains unclear. The V gene's germline CDR1 is SGHDT and CDR2 YYEEEE. CDR3 length: 14 amino acids. V was pared by 2 bases and J by 5 bases, with 13 bases between. CDR3 sequence (DNA): TGTGCCAGCAGCTTTTCCTTCGATCGGGAGACCCAGTACTTC. Translation: CASSFSFDRETQYF.

Ten or more counts support this clonotype. This chain uses TRBV7-2 with TRBJ2-3, with unresolved D. Looked up from germline, CDR1 is SGHTA and CDR2 is FQGNSA. The germline V and J ends were trimmed by 6 bases and 5 bases, with 18 bases remaining between them. This CDR3 spans 15 amino acids. CDR3 residues: CASSSGRPLGDTQYF. CDR3 DNA: TGTGCCAGCAGTTCGGGCAGGCCATTAGGAGATACGCAGTATTTT.

In this sample, this clonotype turned up a few times. This sequence joins TRBV7-2 and TRBJ2-2; 13 bases align to TRBD2. Germline V gene lookup returns CDR1 SGHTA and CDR2 FQGNSA. This CDR3 spans 16 amino acids. V trimming: 5 bases; J trimming: 6 bases; junction bases outside the gene matches: 6. Here the CDR3 reads CASSPRLAGGPGELFF. CDR3 coding DNA: TGTGCCAGCAGCCCCAGACTAGCGGGGGGTCCCGGGGAGCTGTTTTTT.

Concerning this clonotype: A much larger clone sits a single nucleotide away, making a read error possible. J is TRBJ1-4 and V is TRBV7-2, with D possibly TRBD1 on 6 matching bases. Germline V gene sequence: CDR1 SGHTA, CDR2 FQGNSA. CDR3 length: 14 residues. The CDR3 coding sequence is TGTGCCAGCAGCGTGGACAGTTCGGTTGAAAAACTGTCTTTT. It specifies CASSVDSSVEKLSF.

This clonotype has ten or more counts. The chain employs TRBV20-1 and TRBJ1-5; no reliable D call. The V end was cut by 6 bases, the J end by 4 bases, with 7 bases between. Germline CDR1 DFQATT, CDR2 SNEGSKA (reference sequence). CDR3 length: 11 residues. The CDR3: CSARANQPQHF. The DNA of the CDR3 is TGCAGTGCCCGAGCTAATCAGCCCCAGCATTTT.

The sample holds many counts of this clonotype. The chain couples TRBV7-6 to TRBJ2-7, with D possibly matching TRBD2 (5 bases). In germline, CDR1 is SGHVS, CDR2 FNYEAQ. V lost 8 bases, J lost 0 bases, and 8 bases lay in between. CDR3 length equals 12 residues. This CDR3 is CASVGDSYEQYF. The DNA for the CDR3 is TGTGCCAGCGTCGGGGACTCCTACGAGCAGTACTTC.

This clonotype was picked up many times. The rearrangement links TRBV5-1 to TRBJ2-1; perhaps TRBD1 as D (6 bases). This CDR3 spans 17 amino acids. Trimming pared 4 bases from V and 2 bases from J, leaving 19 bases between. Germline assignment: CDR1 SGHRS and CDR2 YFSETQ. The CDR3 region is CASSPLFQGTPYNEQFF. The CDR3 nucleotides are TGCGCCAGCAGCCCACTATTCCAGGGGACACCCTACAATGAGCAGTTCTTC.

The chain employs TRBV14 and TRBJ2-1, with TRBD1 identical over 7 bases. The germline CDR1 and CDR2 sequences are SGHDN and FVKESK. CDR3 size: 15 residues. J gave up 5 bases and V 5 bases, and 9 bases lay outside the gene matches. CDR3 amino acids: CASSFRGQRNNEQFF. CDR3 nucleotide sequence: TGTGCCAGCAGCTTTAGGGGACAGAGAAACAATGAGCAGTTCTTC.